What follows are 26 T cell receptor beta chains derived from one specimen sequenced in a study of blood T cells in healthy people across ages. For the second PCR, which ran for about 6 to 11 cycles, a sample-barcoded 5' primer and a J-beta primer mix were used. From the 5' RACE reads, TCRdb called clonotypes with MiXCR, one entry per CDR3 protein. The data show over 1,500,000 distinct CDR3 sequences, roughly 52% seen once. The sequenced sample consisted of blood. The source of these receptors is a woman between 40 and 55 years old in good health.

On this clonotype itself: This may arise from a read error, as a much more abundant clone is one base away. The chain couples TRBV20-1 to TRBJ2-1; D is perhaps TRBD2 (6 bases). TRBJ2-7 explains the end of the DNA better; the J call may be wrong. The CDR3 extends over 16 amino acids. Germline lookup yields CDR1 DFQATT and CDR2 SNEGSKA (reference sequence). The CDR3 DNA sequence: TGCAGTGCTAGAGATCACCGGGACTTAACCTACAATGAGCAGTACTTC. It yields the protein CSARDHRDLTYNEQYF.

In this sample, this clonotype turned up a few times. The chain employs TRBV6-2 or TRBV6-3 and TRBJ2-7; D is perhaps TRBD2 (5 bases). The CDR3 is made up of 13 amino acids. V lost 2 bases to trimming and J lost 6 bases, with 11 bases between them. From germline, CDR1 is MNHEY and CDR2 SVGEGT. CDR3 region: CASSYRGISEQYF. Written as DNA, the CDR3 is TGTGCCAGCAGTTACCGAGGGATTTCCGAGCAGTACTTC.

The chain carries TRBV4-3 and TRBJ1-2; possible D gene TRBD1, 5 bases. The V end was cut by 1 base, the J end by 0 bases, with 15 bases between. The CDR3 loop spans 17 amino acids. CDR1 and CDR2 (germline): LGHNA, YSLEER. DNA of the CDR3: TGCGCCAGCAGCCAAGTCCGGGGGGGAACAACTAACTATGGCTACACCTTC. Amino acids: CASSQVRGGTTNYGYTF.

The CDR3 sequence is CASSSRGIGTEAFF. The CDR3 nucleotides read TGTGCCAGCAGCTCCCGGGGGATTGGTACTGAAGCTTTCTTT. The gene calls are TRBV11-1 and TRBJ1-1, with D perhaps matching TRBD1 (5 bases). V lost 4 bases, J lost 5 bases, and 14 bases lay in between. CDR3 length: 14 residues. Germline assignment: CDR1 SGHAT and CDR2 FQDESV (reference sequence).

The chain joins TRBV19 to TRBJ2-5; weak D call: TRBD2 (5 bases). Trimming removed 3 bases from V and 3 bases from J, with 17 bases in between. This CDR3 is built from 16 residues. CDR1 and CDR2 from the germline V gene are LNHDA and SQIVND (reference sequence). The CDR3, as DNA: TGTGCCAGTAGTATTGGCGCTAGCCCGAATAAAGAGACCCAGTACTTC. Translated: CASSIGASPNKETQYF.

Only a few counts were recorded for this clonotype. V usage is TRBV20-1 and J usage is TRBJ2-5; 7 bases agree with TRBD1. The J call may be faulty, since TRBJ2-7 better matches the DNA end. This CDR3 has 12 residues. Germline CDR1 reads DFQATT; CDR2 reads SNEGSKA (reference sequence). CDR3 sequence (DNA): TGCAGTGCTAGGACAGGGCAGGTCGAGCAGTACTTC. It encodes CSARTGQVEQYF.

The chain uses TRBV24-1 and TRBJ1-2; weak D call: TRBD1 (5 bases). V gave up 7 bases and J gave up 2 bases, with 13 bases separating them. The CDR3 has 14 residues. Germline V lookup: CDR1 KGHDR, CDR2 SFDVKD. The CDR3 DNA follows: TGTGCCACCAGCAAGGACACGAGAAACTATGGCTACACCTTC. Protein sequence: CATSKDTRNYGYTF.

The V call is TRBV29-1, the J call TRBJ1-2; a weak D match, TRBD1 (5 bases). V lost 7 bases and J lost 8, with 14 bases in between. CDR1 SQVTM and CDR2 ANQGSEA come from the germline V gene. This CDR3 has 11 amino acids. Here the CDR3 DNA reads TGCAGCGGAGAGGGCCCAGGGGGCTACACCTTC. Its translation: CSGEGPGGYTF.

The chain is built from TRBV29-1 and TRBJ2-1; 11 nucleotides agree with TRBD2. The J call may be mistaken, given a closer DNA end match to TRBJ2-7. CDR3 size: 15 residues. CDR1 and CDR2 from the germline V gene are SQVTM and ANQGSEA. The CDR3 loop reads CSVELAGGQYNEQYF. The CDR3 coding sequence is TGCAGCGTTGAACTAGCGGGGGGCCAATACAATGAGCAGTACTTC.

J is TRBJ2-1 and V is TRBV7-3; D uncertain. In germline, CDR1 is SGHTA, CDR2 FQGTGA. Between the trimmed V and J ends, which lost 4 bases and 0 bases, there was a span of 13 bases. The CDR3 has 16 residues. The CDR3 loop is CASSSGGYGSYNEQFF. The CDR3 coding sequence is TGTGCCAGCAGCTCAGGTGGTTACGGCTCCTACAATGAGCAGTTCTTC.

The rearrangement joins TRBV12-3 or TRBV12-4 to TRBJ2-5, with D possibly TRBD2 on 7 matching bases. The V end was cut by 7 bases, the J end by 1 base, with 19 bases between. This CDR3 is built from 16 residues. The CDR3 is CASTGGRHNLQETQYF. CDR3 DNA sequence: TGTGCCAGCACCGGGGGGCGGCACAACCTCCAAGAGACCCAGTACTTC.

This chain uses TRBV4-3 with TRBJ2-1; D is unclear. The CDR3 loop spans 15 amino acids. The V gene's germline CDR1 is LGHNA and CDR2 YSLEER. V gave up 0 bases and J gave up 5 bases, with 11 bases separating them. CDR3 protein: CASSQESYGNNEQFF. The CDR3 region has the DNA TGCGCCAGCAGCCAAGAGTCTTATGGAAACAATGAGCAGTTCTTC.

This chain joins TRBV27 and TRBJ2-3, with 8 bases aligning to TRBD1. The CDR3 is 17 amino acids. Germline CDR1 reads MNHEY; CDR2 reads SMNVEV (reference sequence). Trimming at V came to 2 bases and at J to 0 bases, leaving 7 bases not matched to a gene. DNA for the CDR3: TGTGCCAGCAGTTTAGGGTCCGGGACAGGTAGCACAGATACGCAGTATTTT. Translating gives CASSLGSGTGSTDTQYF.

CDR3 sequence: CAISEEDRSSEAFF. The CDR3 DNA follows: TGTGCCATCAGTGAAGAGGACAGGAGCTCTGAAGCTTTCTTT. The chain uses TRBV10-3 and TRBJ1-1, with 7 bases that match TRBD1. The trim removed 3 bases at V and 6 bases at J, leaving 7 bases unmatched. CDR1 is ENHRY and CDR2 is SYGVKD in the germline V gene. This CDR3 contains 14 residues.

This clonotype occurred a few times. This chain links TRBV18 with TRBJ2-7; D uncertain. The CDR3 loop spans 12 amino acids. V lost 6 bases to trimming and J lost 5 bases, with 11 bases between them. Germline CDR1 and CDR2: KGHSH and LQKENI. The CDR3 sequence: CASSPAVNEQYF. The CDR3 coding sequence is TGTGCCAGCTCCCCTGCAGTGAACGAGCAGTACTTC.

This clonotype was picked up a small number of times. The V and J genes are TRBV28 and TRBJ2-1; the match to TRBD1 covers 8 bases. J was trimmed by 13 bases and V by 6 bases; bases with no gene match: 17. Germline V gene data show CDR1 as MDHEN and CDR2 as SYDVKM. The CDR3 contains 15 residues. The CDR3 sequence is CASRQGDYSSGPQFF. For the CDR3, the DNA is TGTGCCAGCAGACAGGGGGATTATAGCTCGGGCCCCCAGTTCTTC.

V gene TRBV7-2 combines with J gene TRBJ2-3; TRBD2 matches at 7 bases. The CDR3 spans 15 residues. CDR1 SGHTA and CDR2 FQGNSA come from the germline V gene. V shed 2 bases and J 2 bases; nucleotides not matched to a gene: 4. The CDR3 protein is CASSLTRGFTDTQYF. CDR3 DNA: TGTGCCAGCAGCTTAACGCGGGGGTTCACAGATACGCAGTATTTT.

This clonotype was recorded only once. The chain links TRBV29-1 to TRBJ1-4; possibly TRBD1 for D (5 bases). Germline loops: CDR1 SQVTM, CDR2 ANQGSEA. This CDR3 is built from 13 residues. Trimming shortened V by 4 bases and J by 4 bases, and 10 bases separated the two germline ends. The CDR3 loop reads CSVVGDGNEKLFF. The CDR3 region has the DNA TGCAGCGTTGTAGGGGACGGTAATGAAAAACTGTTTTTT. Filled out from reference TRBV29-1 and TRBJ1-4, the complete variable domain reads SAVISQKPSRDICQRGTSLTIQCQVDSQVTMMFWYRQQPGQSLTLIATANQGSEATYESGFVIDKFPISRPNLTFSTLTVSNMSPEDSSIYLCSVVGDGNEKLFFGSGTQLSVL.

The chain uses TRBV7-3 and TRBJ2-1; TRBD2 aligns across 9 bases. Germline V CDR1 and CDR2: SGHTA, FQGTGA. The CDR3 contains 18 residues. After removal of 0 bases from V and 0 bases from J, the junction contained 6 bases not matched to a gene. CDR3 in amino acids: CASSLTASGVGSYNEQFF. As DNA, the CDR3 is TGTGCCAGCAGCTTAACGGCTAGCGGGGTAGGCTCCTACAATGAGCAGTTCTTC.

This rearrangement joins TRBV7-9 to TRBJ2-2; D gene unclear. V was clipped by 5 bases and J by 7 bases, with 20 bases between them. CDR3 length: 16 amino acids. Looked up from germline, CDR1 is SEHNR and CDR2 is FQNEAQ (reference sequence). CDR3 DNA sequence: TGTGCCAGCAGCCCCCCTCCTCCGGGCCTTGGCGGGGAGCTGTTTTTT. This codes for CASSPPPPGLGGELFF.

At least ten counts were recorded for this clonotype. The gene calls are TRBV4-1 and TRBJ2-3; TRBD1 might be the D (5 bases). Per germline, CDR1 MGHRA and CDR2 YSYEKL. V dropped 0 bases and J dropped 1 base, with 5 bases sitting between them. This CDR3 is 14 amino acids long. The CDR3, as DNA: TGCGCCAGCAGCCAAGAAGGGGGCACAGATACGCAGTATTTT. Translation gives CASSQEGGTDTQYF.

As for this clonotype: Germline and junction disagree at one end, which may indicate a read error. The CDR3 loop reads CASSNPTDFNYGYTF. Written as DNA, the CDR3 is TGCGCCAGCAGCAACCCGACAGACTTTAACTATGGCTACACCTTC. The J gene is TRBJ1-2, the V gene TRBV9; D possibly corresponds to TRBD1 (5 bases). Germline V CDR1 and CDR2: SGDLS, YYNGEE. The CDR3 has 15 amino acids. Combining the CDR3 with reference TRBV9 and TRBJ1-2 gives the whole variable domain DSGVTQTPKHLITATGQRVTLRCSPRSGDLSVYWYQQSLDQGLQFLIQYYNGEERAKGNILERFSAQQFPDLHSELNLSSLELGDSALYFCASSNPTDFNYGYTFGSGTRLTVV.

There are a few counts of this clonotype. The CDR3 sequence is CASSYKAAYEQYF. CDR3 bases: TGTGCCAGCAGTTACAAGGCAGCCTACGAGCAGTACTTC. The chain carries TRBV6-2 or TRBV6-3 and TRBJ2-7; D is unclear. Germline values: CDR1 MNHEY, CDR2 SVGEGT. The V and J ends lost 2 bases and 2 bases respectively, with 7 bases between them. The CDR3 sequence is 13 residues long.

V is TRBV4-3 and J is TRBJ2-4; no reliable D call. The J call could be wrong; TRBJ2-7 is a better fit for the DNA end. In germline, CDR1 is LGHNA, CDR2 YSLEER. The CDR3 consists of 17 residues. The chain's CDR3 is CASSQEPVVNSRDEQYF. CDR3 in DNA: TGCGCCAGCAGCCAAGAACCCGTGGTTAATTCTAGGGACGAGCAGTACTTC.

The V and J genes are TRBV12-3 or TRBV12-4 and TRBJ2-2; a weak D match, TRBD1 (6 bases). V was pared by 6 bases and J by 1 base, with 9 bases between. This CDR3 spans 14 amino acids. Here the CDR3 DNA reads TGTGCCAGCAGAGAACAGGGGAACACCGGGGAGCTGTTTTTT. Protein: CASREQGNTGELFF.

This clonotype was observed a few times. This sequence joins TRBV11-3 and TRBJ2-5; D remains unclear. Germline V CDR1 and CDR2: SGHNT, YENEEA. V was trimmed by 2 bases and J by 2 bases, leaving 12 bases between them. This CDR3 contains 15 residues. The CDR3 reads CASSLNRGVQETQYF. The CDR3 region has the DNA TGTGCCAGCAGCTTAAATCGAGGAGTTCAAGAGACCCAGTACTTC.